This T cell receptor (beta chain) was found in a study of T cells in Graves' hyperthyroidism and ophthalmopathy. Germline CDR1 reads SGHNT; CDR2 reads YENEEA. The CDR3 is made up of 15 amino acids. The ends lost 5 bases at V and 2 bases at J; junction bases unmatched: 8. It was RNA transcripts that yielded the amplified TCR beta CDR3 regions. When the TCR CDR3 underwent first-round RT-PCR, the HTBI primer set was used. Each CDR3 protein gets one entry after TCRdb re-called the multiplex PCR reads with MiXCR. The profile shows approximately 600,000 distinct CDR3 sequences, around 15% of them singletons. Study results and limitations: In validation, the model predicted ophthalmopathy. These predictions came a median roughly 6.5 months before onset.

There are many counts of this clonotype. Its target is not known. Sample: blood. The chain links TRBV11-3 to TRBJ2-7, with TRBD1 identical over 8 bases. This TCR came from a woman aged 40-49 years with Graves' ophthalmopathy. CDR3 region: CASSHRDRTPYEQYF. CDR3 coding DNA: TGTGCCAGCAGCCACCGGGACAGGACGCCCTACGAGCAGTACTTC. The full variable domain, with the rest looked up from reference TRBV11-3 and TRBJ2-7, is EAGVVQSPRYKIIEKKQPVAFWCNPISGHNTLYWYLQNLGQGPELLIRYENEEAVDDSQLPKDRFSAERLKGVDSTLKIQPAELGDSAVYLCASSHRDRTPYEQYFGPGTRLTVT.